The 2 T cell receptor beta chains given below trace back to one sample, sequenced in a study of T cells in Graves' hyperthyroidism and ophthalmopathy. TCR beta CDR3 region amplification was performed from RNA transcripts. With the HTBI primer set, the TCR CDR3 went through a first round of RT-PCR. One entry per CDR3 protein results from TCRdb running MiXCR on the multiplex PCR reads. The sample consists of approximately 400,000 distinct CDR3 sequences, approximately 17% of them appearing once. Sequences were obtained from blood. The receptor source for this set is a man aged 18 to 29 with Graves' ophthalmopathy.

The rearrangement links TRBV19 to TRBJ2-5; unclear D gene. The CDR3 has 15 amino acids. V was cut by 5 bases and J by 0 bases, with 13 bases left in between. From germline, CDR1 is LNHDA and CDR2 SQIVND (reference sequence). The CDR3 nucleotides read TGTGCCAGTAGTCGGGCCCCGGGTCACCAAGAGACCCAGTACTTC. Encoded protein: CASSRAPGHQETQYF.

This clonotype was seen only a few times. Here the CDR3 reads CATSDAGGPDTQYF. The DNA for the CDR3 is TGTGCCACCAGTGACGCCGGGGGGCCAGATACGCAGTATTTT. The chain has TRBV24-1 and TRBJ2-3, with D maybe TRBD2 (7 bases). The germline V gene encodes CDR1 KGHDR and CDR2 SFDVKD. Trimming removed 4 bases from V and 4 bases from J, with 11 bases in between. This CDR3 is built from 14 residues.